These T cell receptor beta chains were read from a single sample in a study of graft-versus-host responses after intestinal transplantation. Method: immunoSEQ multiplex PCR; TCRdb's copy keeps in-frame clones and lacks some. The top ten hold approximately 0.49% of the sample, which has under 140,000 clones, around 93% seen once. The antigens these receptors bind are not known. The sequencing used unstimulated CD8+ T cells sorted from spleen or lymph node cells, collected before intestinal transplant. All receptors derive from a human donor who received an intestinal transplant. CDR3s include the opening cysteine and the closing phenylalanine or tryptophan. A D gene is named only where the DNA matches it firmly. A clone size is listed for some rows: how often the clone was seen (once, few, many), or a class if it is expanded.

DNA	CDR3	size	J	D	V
TGTGCCAGCAGCTTAATGGCGGATGGAAACACCATATATTTT	CASSLMADGNTIYF	once	TRBJ1-3	NA	TRBV7-9
TGTGCCAGCAGCTTCGCTCCTAGCGGGAGGGCAGATACGCAGTATTTT	CASSFAPSGRADTQYF	NA	TRBJ2-3	TRBD2	TRBV11-2
TGTGCCACCAGCAGAGATTCCTGGGGCGGGAGAGTAAATGAGCAGTTCTTC	CATSRDSWGGRVNEQFF	NA	TRBJ2-1	TRBD2	TRBV15
TGTGCCAGCAGCTTTAACGGACAGGGGGCTTTGGGCTATGGCTACACCTTC	CASSFNGQGALGYGYTF	NA	TRBJ1-2	TRBD1	TRBV13
TGTGCCAGTAGTATTTCCTCCTACGAGCAGTACTTC	CASSISSYEQYF	few	TRBJ2-7	NA	TRBV19
TGTGCCAGCACCCCGGGGAAGCACAATCAAGAGACCCAGTACTTC	CASTPGKHNQETQYF	NA	TRBJ2-5	NA	TRBV6-1
TGTGCCAGCAGCTTCGACGGGAGCAATCAGCCCCAGCATTTT	CASSFDGSNQPQHF	once	TRBJ1-5	NA	TRBV9
TGTGCCAGCAGTGACGGGGGACTAGCGGGCAATGAGCAGTTCTTC	CASSDGGLAGNEQFF	NA	TRBJ2-1	TRBD2	TRBV6-4
TGTGCCAGCAGCGCGCCATTGGGGAACCAGCCCCAGCATTTT	CASSAPLGNQPQHF	NA	TRBJ1-5	NA	TRBV7-8
TGTGCCAGCAGATTTCCGACAGGGGGCTCCTACGAGCAGTACTTC	CASRFPTGGSYEQYF	once	TRBJ2-7	TRBD1	TRBV6-5
TGTGCCAGCAGTTTATCGTCTGGGTCCTGGAATGAGCAGTTCTTC	CASSLSSGSWNEQFF	NA	TRBJ2-1	NA	TRBV27
TGTGCCAGCAGCGGCCCCTTCCAATCCTACGAGCAGTACTTC	CASSGPFQSYEQYF	NA	TRBJ2-7	NA	TRBV11-2
TGTGCCAGCAACCCCGAATGGGGGGGAGGCCATGAGCAGTTCTTC	CASNPEWGGGHEQFF	NA	TRBJ2-1	TRBD2	TRBV7-2
TGTGCCAGCAGCCAAGAGACTAGCGGGAGGCCCACAGATACGCAGTATTTT	CASSQETSGRPTDTQYF	NA	TRBJ2-3	TRBD2	TRBV4-2
TGTGCCAGCAGTTCTTTGACAGTTAACTATGGCTACACCTTC	CASSSLTVNYGYTF	NA	TRBJ1-2	NA	TRBV6-5
TGTGCCAGCAGTTTAGTGACTAGTGGAGCCGAGCAGTACTTC	CASSLVTSGAEQYF	NA	TRBJ2-7	NA	TRBV27
TGTGCCAGCCAGGGGCTAGCCGCTGAGGAGACCCAGTACTTC	CASQGLAAEETQYF	NA	TRBJ2-5	NA	TRBV27
TGTGCCAGCAGCTTAGGAGCGGGAGTCTACAATGAGCAGTTCTTC	CASSLGAGVYNEQFF	NA	TRBJ2-1	TRBD2	TRBV11-2
TGTGCCAGCAGTTACTCGATGGGGGGAACTGAAGCTTTCTTT	CASSYSMGGTEAFF	few	TRBJ1-1	NA	TRBV6-6
TGCGCCAGCAGCCTTGATAGGGTCGGGGGGAGTCCATCCTACGAGCAGTACTTC	CASSLDRVGGSPSYEQYF	NA	TRBJ2-7	TRBD2	TRBV4-1
TGTGCCAGCAGCTTAGGAATGAGTAGCGGGGTTTACAATGAGCAGTTCTTC	CASSLGMSSGVYNEQFF	NA	TRBJ2-1	TRBD2	TRBV11-1
TGTGCCAGCAGTTCGCGACTAGCGGGACGGTTGGAGTACGAGCAGTACTTC	CASSSRLAGRLEYEQYF	NA	TRBJ2-7	TRBD2	TRBV27
TGTGCCAGCAGTTTCAGGGGAGCCCCCACCTACAATGAGCAGTTCTTC	CASSFRGAPTYNEQFF	NA	TRBJ2-1	NA	TRBV27
TGTGCCATCAGTGGGACAGGGGGCGAGGAGTACTTC	CAISGTGGEEYF	few	TRBJ2-7	TRBD1	TRBV10-3
TGTGCCAGCAGTCCAAACAACCAAGAGACCCAGTACTTC	CASSPNNQETQYF	NA	TRBJ2-5	NA	TRBV27
TGTGCCAGCAGCCAAGATATCCCGCAGGTCCTGCGTTACAATGAGCAGTTCTTC	CASSQDIPQVLRYNEQFF	NA	TRBJ2-1	NA	TRBV14
TGTGCCAGCAGCCCACCCCCGGGACAGGTCGCCTACGAGCAGTACTTC	CASSPPPGQVAYEQYF	NA	TRBJ2-7	TRBD1	TRBV13
TGTGCCAGCAGGGGGGGGGCTGGAGAACTGTTTTTT	CASRGGAGELFF	NA	TRBJ1-4	NA	TRBV6-1
TGTGCCAGCAGTCCTCCCGGGACAGGGGGCTTGAACGAGCAGTACTTC	CASSPPGTGGLNEQYF	NA	TRBJ2-7	TRBD1	TRBV27
TGTGCCAGCTCACCTAGCGCCATCACAGATACGCAGTATTTT	CASSPSAITDTQYF	once	TRBJ2-3	NA	TRBV18
TGTGCCAGCACCGATTTCGGACTAGCGAACGAGCAGTACTTC	CASTDFGLANEQYF	NA	TRBJ2-7	TRBD2	TRBV2
TGTGCCAGCAGTGAATTGTACAGGTACAAGGTGGCCCCCTTCGTCCTGACTTTC	CASSELYRYKVAPFVLTF	NA	TRBJ2-6	NA	TRBV6-1
TGTGCCAGCAGCTACCTGGACGCCGCCTACGAGCAGTACTTC	CASSYLDAAYEQYF	NA	TRBJ2-7	NA	TRBV7-8
TGTGCCAGCAGCTTAGCGTACTCCTACGAGCAGTACTTC	CASSLAYSYEQYF	NA	TRBJ2-7	NA	TRBV7-9
TGCAGCGTCAATCCGGACCAAGAGACCCAGTACTTC	CSVNPDQETQYF	NA	TRBJ2-5	NA	TRBV29-1
TGTGCCCGGAGGGGGGTAACGAACGAGCAGTACTTC	CARRGVTNEQYF	once	TRBJ2-7	NA	TRBV30
TGTGCCAGCCAGCCTTCTAATGAAAAACTGTTTTTT	CASQPSNEKLFF	NA	TRBJ1-4	NA	TRBV2
TGTGCCAGCAGCCAAGAAGACCGCTTAGAGCAGTTCTTC	CASSQEDRLEQFF	NA	TRBJ2-1	NA	TRBV14
TGTGCCAGCAGCTTAGAGCGGTCAGTCCAAGAGACCCAGTACTTC	CASSLERSVQETQYF	NA	TRBJ2-5	NA	TRBV7-6
TGTGCTAGCCATCTTGACTTAGCAGCAAATCAGCCCCAGCATTTT	CASHLDLAANQPQHF	NA	TRBJ1-5	NA	TRBV12-5